A selection of T cell receptor beta chains follows, all from one sample in a study of T-cell reconstitution after alpha-beta-depleted transplantation in children. MiXCR was run by TCRdb on the PCR reads, yielding one entry per CDR3 protein. Of a few hundred thousand distinct CDR3 sequences in the sample, 20% to 30% are singletons; the top ten hold 4.8%. The specimen was PBMCs, mostly from graft donor cells, collected 360 days after TCRalphabeta/CD19-depleted stem cell transplant. Source of these receptors: a female patient under 10 years old who had a stem cell transplant for congenital amegakaryocytic thrombocytopenia, so the T cells may come from the graft donor. Each CDR3 is given with its conserved first and last residue. The D gene is left open where the match is weak. Not all rows give a size; the values are once, few, many and, for expanded clones, a class.

>-|few|TRBV20-1|TRBJ1-4
TGCAGTGCTAGAGATCTTCGCGGCGCAACTAATGAAAAACTGTTTTTT
CSARDLRGATNEKLFF
>-|-|TRBV3-1|TRBJ2-3
TGTGCCAGCAGCCAAGATCCAATCGCACTCACAGATACGCAGTATTTT
CASSQDPIALTDTQYF
>TRBD2|-|TRBV28|TRBJ2-7
TGTGCCAGCAGCCCTATTAGCGGGAGCTCCTACGAGCAGTACTTC
CASSPISGSSYEQYF
>TRBD1|-|TRBV28|TRBJ2-5
TGTGCCAGCAGGGGGGACAGGGGAAAAAAAGAGACCCAGTACTTC
CASRGDRGKKETQYF
>-|few|TRBV6-5|TRBJ2-4
TGTGCCAGCAGTTCTACCAACCTAGCCAAAAACATTCAGTACTTC
CASSSTNLAKNIQYF
>-|few|TRBV5-6|TRBJ1-1
TGTGCCAGCAGCCCCCTCGAGGGACGGCTCATGAACACTGAAGCTTTCTTT
CASSPLEGRLMNTEAFF
>TRBD1|few|TRBV5-1|TRBJ1-4
TGCGCCAGCAGCTTGACAGGGGGCGATGAAAAACTGTTTTTT
CASSLTGGDEKLFF
>TRBD2|-|TRBV24-1|TRBJ2-1
TGTGCCACCAGTGATCCGACCGGGACTAGGGAAAACAATGAGCAGTTCTTC
CATSDPTGTRENNEQFF
>-|many|TRBV12-3/TRBV12-4|TRBJ1-4
TGTGCCAGCAGTTTTGGGGGAGTCGGGGAAAAACTGTTTTTT
CASSFGGVGEKLFF
>-|-|TRBV29-1|TRBJ2-5
TGCAGCGTTCAAGTTTTTGGTCAAGAGACCCAGTACTTC
CSVQVFGQETQYF
>TRBD1|-|TRBV6-2/TRBV6-3|TRBJ2-5
TGTGCCAGCAGTCATGGACGGACAGGGTTTGAAGAGACCCAGTACTTC
CASSHGRTGFEETQYF
>-|-|TRBV20-1|TRBJ2-1
TGCAGTGCTCCTAACGGGCTTCTCCCCTACAATGAGCAGTTCTTC
CSAPNGLLPYNEQFF
>TRBD1|few|TRBV20-1|TRBJ1-5
TGCAGTGCTTCAGGGGGGCGCAATCAGCCCCAGCATTTT
CSASGGRNQPQHF
>-|few|TRBV16|TRBJ1-2
TGTGCCAGCAGCCCCACCCGACCGAGAGCTAACTATGGCTACACCTTC
CASSPTRPRANYGYTF
>-|few|TRBV5-1|TRBJ2-7
TGCGCCAGCAGCTTGCTGTTGGGTCAGGGGAGGTACGAGCAGTACTTC
CASSLLLGQGRYEQYF
>TRBD1|-|TRBV28|TRBJ2-7
TGTGCCAGCAGTTTATGGGACAGGGAAGACGAGCAGTACTTC
CASSLWDREDEQYF
>-|many|TRBV29-1|TRBJ2-7
TGCAGCGTTGGTGGGCAGATCCCGTACGAGCAGTACTTC
CSVGGQIPYEQYF
>-|once|TRBV20-1|TRBJ1-5
TGCAGTGTGTCCTTCGGTGGAGGGAACAATCAGCCCCAGCATTTT
CSVSFGGGNNQPQHF
>TRBD1|-|TRBV28|TRBJ2-3
TGTGCCAGCAGTTCTTATAACAGGGGGCTGACAGATACGCAGTATTTT
CASSSYNRGLTDTQYF
>TRBD2|-|TRBV3-1|TRBJ2-3
TGTGCCAGCAGCCCTTATAGCGGGAGGGCCCCAGATACGCAGTATTTT
CASSPYSGRAPDTQYF
>-|-|TRBV7-2|TRBJ2-4
TGTGCCAGCAGCCCCATTAGGCTAGCCAAAAACATTCAGTACTTC
CASSPIRLAKNIQYF
>TRBD1|few|TRBV7-9|TRBJ2-1
TGTGCCAGCAGCACGAGGACAGGGCGCGCCTACAATGAGCAGTTCTTC
CASSTRTGRAYNEQFF
>-|few|TRBV5-1|TRBJ2-1
TGCGCCAGCAGCTCCAGGGAGGATGAGCAGTTCTTC
CASSSREDEQFF
>-|few|TRBV18|TRBJ2-7
TGTGCCAGCTCACCTGCTCATGGGTACGAGCAGTACTTC
CASSPAHGYEQYF